This TCR beta chain came from a study of blood T cell repertoires in COVID-19. In the source study's methods: It was from reference gene primer amplification that nucleated cell counts were estimated. The protocol was immunoSEQ multiplex PCR, while the TCRdb copy is restricted to in-frame clones and leaves out a portion. That table furnishes V, J and clone size, whereas the DNA furnished D and trimming. The top ten hold over 9% of the sample, which has 140,000 to 150,000 clones, about nine tenths seen once. The CDR3 is 13 residues long. The V and J ends lost 7 bases and 3 bases, in that order; junction bases with no gene match: 5. Germline V gives CDR1 MNHEY, CDR2 SVGAGI.

The V call is TRBV6-5, the J call TRBJ2-7, with 8 bases fitting TRBD1. The sample taken for sequencing was PBMCs or T cells enriched from blood (not recorded which). This TCR was recovered from a man aged 55 to 69 who had recovered from COVID-19. The chain's CDR3 is CASMRTGSYEQYF. The DNA for the CDR3 is TGTGCCAGCATGCGGACAGGGAGCTACGAGCAGTACTTC.